The 8 T cell receptor beta chains reported below all come from one sample, sequenced in a study of CD8+ T cells in alopecia areata. The treatment denotes: oral pan-JAK inhibitor, 5-10 mg twice daily. TCR sequencing used cDNA made by reverse transcription of extracted RNA. The assay was immunoSEQ multiplex PCR, and TCRdb's table has in-frame clones only and misses some. The data hold about 250,000 clones, with roughly 63% observed a single time. Material: CD4+ T cells sorted from blood, obtained around week 54, from a patient treated with tofacitinib. These receptors were obtained from a human donor with alopecia areata.

This clone was found a few times. The V gene is TRBV7-2, the J gene TRBJ2-3; D is ambiguous. V was cut by 5 bases and J by 2 bases, with 2 bases left in between. The CDR3 is 11 amino acids. Germline CDR1 is SGHTA and CDR2 is FQGNSA. Here the CDR3 reads CASSTTDTQYF. The DNA of the CDR3 is TGTGCCAGCAGCACCACAGATACGCAGTATTTT.

The rearrangement links TRBV7-9 to TRBJ2-5, with D possibly being TRBD1 (5 bases). Germline V gene sequence: CDR1 SEHNR, CDR2 FQNEAQ (reference sequence). There are 12 residues in the CDR3. V lost 10 bases and J 3 bases, leaving 12 bases between the germline ends. CDR3 amino acids: CATGETEETQYF. CDR3 nucleotides: TGTGCCACCGGCGAGACAGAAGAGACCCAGTACTTC.

The chain couples TRBV6-6 to TRBJ2-7; a weak D match, TRBD2 (5 bases). The CDR3 contains 13 residues. The germline V and J ends were trimmed by 7 bases and 2 bases, with 12 bases remaining between them. CDR1 MNHNY and CDR2 SVGAGI come from the germline V gene (reference sequence). The CDR3 reads CASTKAGTYEQYF. The CDR3 nucleotides are TGTGCCAGCACCAAGGCCGGGACCTACGAGCAGTACTTC.

V is TRBV5-6 and J is TRBJ2-5, with TRBD1 matching 7 bases. This CDR3 is built from 16 residues. The V gene's germline CDR1 is SGHDT and CDR2 YYEEEE. V gave up 4 bases and J gave up 2 bases; unmatched junction bases: 11. The CDR3 nucleotides are TGTGCCAGCAGCATCAATCCGGGACAGAGGCAAGAGACCCAGTACTTC. Translation: CASSINPGQRQETQYF.

The chain has TRBV30 and TRBJ2-3; 8 bases line up with TRBD2. Germline V gene data show CDR1 as GTSNPN and CDR2 as SVGIG (reference sequence). The V and J ends lost 7 bases and 0 bases, in that order; junction bases with no gene match: 3. This CDR3 contains 13 residues. The CDR3 sequence is CASTGGSTDTQYF. The CDR3 nucleotides read TGTGCCTCAACGGGGGGGAGCACAGATACGCAGTATTTT. Drawing the rest from reference TRBV30 and TRBJ2-3, the complete variable domain is SQTIHQWPATLVQPVGSPLSLECTVEGTSNPNLYWYRQAAGRGLQLLFYSVGIGQISSEVPQNLSASRPQDRQFILSSKKLLLSDSGFYLCASTGGSTDTQYFGPGTRLTVL.

V is TRBV6-5 and J is TRBJ1-1, with D tentatively TRBD1 (6 bases). The germline gives CDR1 MNHEY, CDR2 SVGAGI. V was pared by 4 bases and J by 0 bases, with 12 bases between. This CDR3 is 15 amino acids long. For the CDR3, the DNA is TGTGCCAGCAGTTTTGCAGGGGTCTTGAACACTGAAGCTTTCTTT. Translation: CASSFAGVLNTEAFF.

The chain has TRBV4-3 and TRBJ2-7; D gene ambiguous. The V end was cut by 4 bases, the J end by 3 bases, with 16 bases between. Germline assignment: CDR1 LGHNA and CDR2 YSLEER. This CDR3 contains 15 residues. The CDR3 bases are TGCGCCAGCAGCCGTTTAAGATCCTTGGGCTACGAGCAGTACTTC. Encoded protein: CASSRLRSLGYEQYF.

In this sample, this clone turned up once. This CDR3 reads CSARNEKLFF. CDR3 in DNA: TGCAGCGCGCGAAATGAAAAACTGTTTTTT. The chain employs TRBV29-1 and TRBJ1-4; D is undetermined. V was clipped by 7 bases and J by 5 bases, with 5 bases between them. The CDR3 is made up of 10 amino acids. In germline, CDR1 is SQVTM, CDR2 ANQGSEA.